This T cell receptor (beta chain) was sequenced in a study of response to subunit inactivated influenza vaccine. The CDR3 is 14 amino acids. Losses at the gene ends were 4 bases for V and 0 bases for J; bases not matched to a gene: 1. In germline, CDR1 is SGHRS, CDR2 YFSETQ. TCRdb redid the calling of the RT-PCR reads with MiXCR, one entry per CDR3 protein. The sample includes 290,000 or so distinct CDR3 sequences, 20% to 25% of them seen just once. This clonotype was recorded a few times. Its matching antigen is unknown. Whole-study findings and limits: New T cells are recruited in small numbers by each seasonal influenza vaccination, according to the authors' suggestion.

This specimen was PBMCs from blood, taken 21 months after vaccination. The rearrangement joins TRBV5-1 to TRBJ2-1; 7 nucleotides agree with TRBD2. This sequence was found in a man aged 50-75 years who received an inactivated influenza vaccine. The CDR3 sequence: CASSGGSSYNEQFF. In DNA, the CDR3 is TGCGCCAGCAGCGGCGGGAGCTCCTACAATGAGCAGTTCTTC.